This T cell receptor (beta chain) derives from a study of cytomegalovirus exposure and HLA in healthy donors. Findings of the study overall: Within a later analysis, the majority of CMV-associated TCR beta chains appeared HLA-restricted.

It was with 60 Vbeta and 13 Jbeta primers that the PCR ran. Sequenced by immunoSEQ multiplex PCR; TCRdb stores in-frame clones only, minus some. The table for this sample gives about 210,000 clones. To note about this clone: The target antigen is unknown.

V lost 7 bases to trimming and J lost 0 bases, with 18 bases between them. Germline CDR1 and CDR2: LNHDA and SQIVND (reference sequence). This CDR3 is 16 amino acids long. This chain connects TRBV19 to TRBJ1-1, with D tentatively TRBD1 (5 bases). The clonotype was recovered from a woman in her 30s in good health and CMV-seropositive. The sequenced material came from PBMCs. The CDR3 here is CASIGTYWGLNTEAFF. The CDR3 coding sequence is TGTGCCAGTATTGGGACTTACTGGGGACTGAACACTGAAGCTTTCTTT.